Presented here are 32 T cell receptor beta chains from one specimen sequenced in a study of blood T cell repertoires in COVID-19. The repertoire was sequenced with immunoSEQ multiplex PCR; TCRdb's copy has only in-frame clones and lacks some. Of about 250,000 clones in the sample, 75% to 90% are singletons; the top ten hold 2.4%. Sequencing was done on a sample of PBMCs or T cells enriched from blood (not recorded which). These receptors all stem from a woman younger than 30 who had recovered from COVID-19.

This clone was observed a few times. This rearrangement joins TRBV10-3 to TRBJ1-2, with TRBD1 matching 7 bases. V lost 10 bases to trimming and J lost 6 bases; unmatched junction nucleotides: 11. The CDR3 consists of 13 residues. Per the germline V gene, CDR1 is ENHRY and CDR2 is SYGVKD. CDR3 protein: CATMTGPGDGYTF. As DNA, the CDR3 is TGTGCCACCATGACAGGGCCAGGGGATGGCTACACCTTC.

This chain links TRBV30 with TRBJ1-1; D uncertain. Germline loops: CDR1 GTSNPN, CDR2 SVGIG (reference sequence). CDR3 length: 13 amino acids. The V gene lost 5 bases and the J gene lost 4 bases, with 14 bases spanning the gap. The CDR3 loop reads CAWALRGGTEAFF. CDR3 nucleotides: TGTGCCTGGGCCCTGCGGGGTGGCACTGAAGCTTTCTTT.

This clone occurred once. This chain joins TRBV29-1 and TRBJ1-1; TRBD1 might be the D (5 bases). CDR3 length: 14 residues. Trimming removed 7 bases from V and 3 bases from J, with 18 bases in between. The germline CDR1 and CDR2 sequences are SQVTM and ANQGSEA. CDR3: CSADARQSYTEAFF. CDR3 sequence (DNA): TGCAGCGCCGACGCCCGACAGAGTTACACTGAAGCTTTCTTT. The variable domain in full, with the rest retrieved from reference TRBV29-1 and TRBJ1-1, is SAVISQKPSRDICQRGTSLTIQCQVDSQVTMMFWYRQQPGQSLTLIATANQGSEATYESGFVIDKFPISRPNLTFSTLTVSNMSPEDSSIYLCSADARQSYTEAFFGQGTRLTVV.

V is TRBV9 and J is TRBJ1-1, with D unresolved. CDR1 is SGDLS and CDR2 is YYNGEE in the germline V gene. Deletions cut 1 base from V and 4 bases from J, with 11 bases between. There are 14 residues in the CDR3. The CDR3 region is CASSVSPGSTEAFF. Written as DNA, the CDR3 is TGTGCCAGCAGCGTATCCCCTGGGAGCACTGAAGCTTTCTTT.

The gene calls are TRBV28 and TRBJ2-1, with 7 bases that match TRBD1. Germline CDR1 reads MDHEN; CDR2 reads SYDVKM. This CDR3 is built from 14 residues. After removal of 8 bases from V and 8 bases from J, the junction contained 12 bases not matched to a gene. Written as DNA, the CDR3 is TGTGCCAGCGGAAGGGGGCCAGGTCCTGATGAGCAGTTCTTC. Translation: CASGRGPGPDEQFF.

This clone has only one observation. The rearrangement joins TRBV11-2 to TRBJ1-1; D unresolved. The CDR3 totals 13 residues. Germline V gene lookup returns CDR1 SGHAT and CDR2 FQNNGV. Trimming took off 5 bases at V and 4 bases at J, with 11 bases between the two ends. The CDR3 loop is CASSGPSFTEAFF. CDR3 coding DNA: TGTGCCAGCAGCGGGCCCTCGTTCACTGAAGCTTTCTTT.

V is TRBV7-9 and J is TRBJ2-6; TRBD1 aligns across 9 bases. Looked up from germline, CDR1 is SEHNR and CDR2 is FQNEAQ (reference sequence). V gave up 5 bases and J gave up 3 bases; unmatched junction bases: 14. The CDR3 totals 19 residues. DNA for the CDR3: TGTGCCAGCAGCGACCCCTCCGGGACAGGGTATGGTGGGGCCAACGTCCTGACTTTC. This sequence encodes CASSDPSGTGYGGANVLTF.

This clone was detected a few times. This chain links TRBV25-1 with TRBJ1-2; D might be TRBD1 (5 bases). This CDR3 is built from 14 residues. Germline CDR1 and CDR2: MGHDK and SYGVNS. The V end was cut by 8 bases, the J end by 6 bases, with 19 bases between. CDR3 DNA: TGTGCCAGCTCTTCCCTTACAGGCGGGGATGGCTACACCTTC. The encoded protein is CASSSLTGGDGYTF.

The chain uses TRBV4-1 and TRBJ1-4, with a weak D call TRBD1 (5 bases). The germline CDR1 and CDR2 sequences are MGHRA and YSYEKL. The CDR3 is 16 amino acids. Trimming removed 2 bases from V and 0 bases from J, with 10 bases in between. DNA of the CDR3: TGCGCCAGCAGCCAAAATCAGGGAACAACTAATGAAAAACTGTTTTTT. Its translation: CASSQNQGTTNEKLFF.

The chain links TRBV19 to TRBJ1-4; TRBD1 might be the D (6 bases). CDR1 is LNHDA, CDR2 SQIVND, per germline (reference sequence). V gave up 9 bases and J gave up 8 bases, with 19 bases separating them. The CDR3 consists of 14 residues. The CDR3 sequence is CASGPRTVGEKLFF. The CDR3 DNA follows: TGTGCCAGCGGACCTCGGACAGTGGGAGAAAAACTGTTTTTT.

This chain joins TRBV6-5 and TRBJ2-7; D possibly corresponds to TRBD1 (5 bases). V was cut by 2 bases and J by 0 bases, with 5 bases left in between. Germline CDR1 and CDR2: MNHEY and SVGAGI. This CDR3 contains 13 residues. The CDR3 DNA reads as TGTGCCAGCAGTTACGGGGCCTCCTACGAGCAGTACTTC. As protein: CASSYGASYEQYF.

V is TRBV5-1 and J is TRBJ2-5; 9 bases agree with TRBD2. Germline V lookup: CDR1 SGHRS, CDR2 YFSETQ. Unmatched junction bases numbered 5, after V lost 4 bases and J lost 1 base. CDR3 length: 15 residues. CDR3 coding DNA: TGCGCCAGCAGCCCGCTAGCGGGGTCCCAAGAGACCCAGTACTTC. It specifies CASSPLAGSQETQYF.

V usage is TRBV27 and J usage is TRBJ1-2, with TRBD1 as a possible D gene (5 bases). The CDR3 covers 14 residues. Germline V gene data show CDR1 as MNHEY and CDR2 as SMNVEV (reference sequence). V was clipped by 2 bases and J by 0 bases, with 7 bases between them. CDR3 sequence reads: CASSLTGTNYGYTF. CDR3 DNA: TGTGCCAGCAGTTTAACAGGAACTAACTATGGCTACACCTTC.

The genes are TRBV18 and TRBJ2-7, with 11 bases lining up with TRBD2. J gave up 1 base and V 3 bases, and 5 bases lay outside the gene matches. Germline values: CDR1 KGHSH, CDR2 LQKENI. This CDR3 has 16 residues. CDR3 sequence (DNA): TGTGCCAGCTCACCCGAAGGGACTAGCGGTTCCTACGAGCAGTACTTC. Protein sequence: CASSPEGTSGSYEQYF.

This chain's CDR3 is CASSQETLSDSYEKLFF. The CDR3 nucleotides are TGTGCCAGCAGCCAAGAGACCCTCTCGGACAGCTATGAAAAACTGTTTTTT. V and J are TRBV3-1 (or the pseudogene TRBV3-2) and TRBJ1-4, with D possibly being TRBD1 (6 bases). This CDR3 contains 17 residues. The germline V gene encodes CDR1 LGHDT and CDR2 YNNKEL (reference sequence). Deletions cut 0 bases from V and 6 bases from J, with 17 bases between.

The DNA of the CDR3 is TGTGCCAGCAGCTTAGGCCGACAGGGGCGAGGGAAAGCTTTCTTT. This sequence encodes CASSLGRQGRGKAFF. The chain combines TRBV11-2 with TRBJ1-1, with TRBD1 matching 8 bases. The CDR3 has 15 amino acids. With V trimmed by 1 base and J by 9 bases, 10 bases remained unmatched. Germline CDR1 is SGHAT and CDR2 is FQNNGV.

Concerning this clone itself: This specimen includes other DNA sequences encoding the same CDR3. The chain couples TRBV28 to TRBJ1-2, with 8 positions matching TRBD1. This CDR3 region has 12 residues. CDR1 MDHEN and CDR2 SYDVKM come from the germline V gene. The V gene end was trimmed by 5 bases and the J gene end by 6 bases; junction bases not matched to a gene: 2. The CDR3 sequence is CASSPGGHGYTF. The CDR3 DNA follows: TGTGCCAGCAGTCCAGGGGGCCATGGCTACACCTTC.

The chain links TRBV19 to TRBJ2-7, with 7 nucleotides matching TRBD2. The CDR3 totals 14 residues. Germline V gene data show CDR1 as LNHDA and CDR2 as SQIVND (reference sequence). Unmatched junction bases numbered 7, after V lost 6 bases and J lost 2 bases. CDR3 region: CASSGSGDAYEQYF. The CDR3 DNA sequence: TGTGCCAGTAGCGGGAGCGGGGACGCCTACGAGCAGTACTTC.

The sample holds one count of this clone. V and J are TRBV27 and TRBJ2-1, with TRBD1 matching over 10 bases. With 2 bases clipped from V and 6 bases from J, the junction kept 10 bases outside the gene matches. CDR1 is MNHEY, CDR2 SMNVEV, per germline (reference sequence). This CDR3 is built from 17 residues. CDR3 sequence reads: CASSLVSGTGVVNEQFF. CDR3 nucleotides: TGTGCCAGCAGTTTAGTATCCGGGACAGGGGTTGTCAATGAGCAGTTCTTC.

Remarks on this clone: The sample has other DNA sequences that encode this CDR3 too. The genes are TRBV27 and TRBJ1-2, with a weak D call TRBD1 (6 bases). The V and J ends lost 2 bases and 4 bases respectively, with 8 bases between them. This CDR3 spans 13 amino acids. Looked up from germline, CDR1 is MNHEY and CDR2 is SMNVEV (reference sequence). CDR3 in DNA: TGTGCCAGCAGTTTACGGGGGGCCTATGGCTACACCTTC. Amino acids: CASSLRGAYGYTF.

Only one count was recorded for this clone. The J gene is TRBJ2-7, the V gene TRBV5-8; maybe TRBD1 (5 bases). The CDR3 spans 13 residues. V shed 1 base and J shed 6 bases, with 11 bases lying between them. The germline V gene has CDR1 SGHTS and CDR2 YDEGEE. CDR3 bases: TGTGCCAGCAGCTTGTCTGGGGCGATCGAGCAGTACTTC. Translated, it gives CASSLSGAIEQYF. Variable domain in full (rest from reference TRBV5-8 and TRBJ2-7): EAGVTQSPTHLIKTRGQQATLRCSPISGHTSVYWYQQALGLGLQFLLWYDEGEERNRGNFPPRFSGRQFPNYSSELNVNALELEDSALYLCASSLSGAIEQYFGPGTRLTVT.

V usage is TRBV18 and J usage is TRBJ1-1, with TRBD1 matching 7 bases. This CDR3 comprises 14 residues. Trimming took 6 bases from V and 0 from J; bases not matched to a gene: 4. CDR1 KGHSH and CDR2 LQKENI come from the germline V gene. In DNA form, the CDR3 reads TGTGCCAGCTCCCGACAGGGCTTGAACACTGAAGCTTTCTTT. Translation: CASSRQGLNTEAFF. Filled out from reference TRBV18 and TRBJ1-1, the complete variable domain reads NAGVMQNPRHLVRRRGQEARLRCSPMKGHSHVYWYRQLPEEGLKFMVYLQKENIIDESGMPKERFSAEFPKEGPSILRIQQVVRGDSAAYFCASSRQGLNTEAFFGQGTRLTVV.

This clone was seen just once. One end of the junction does not line up with germline, which may come from a read error. The rearrangement uses TRBV27 and TRBJ2-7; D is possibly TRBD2 (5 bases). This CDR3 is 12 amino acids long. From germline, CDR1 is MNHEY and CDR2 SMNVEV (reference sequence). The CDR3 here is CASTSGYKEEPF. The DNA of the CDR3 is TGTGCCAGCACTTCCGGGTACAAGGAGGAACCCTTC.

The chain recombines TRBV15 with TRBJ2-2, with a possible D match to TRBD1 (5 bases). V dropped 5 bases and J dropped 3 bases, with 10 bases sitting between them. CDR3 length: 14 amino acids. CDR1 and CDR2 from the germline V gene are LNHNV and YYDKDF (reference sequence). The chain's CDR3 is CATSGAGYTGELFF. Written as DNA, the CDR3 is TGTGCCACCAGCGGGGCAGGGTACACCGGGGAGCTGTTTTTT.

The chain joins TRBV29-1 to TRBJ1-1; 7 nucleotides match TRBD1. This CDR3 region has 15 residues. Germline V CDR1 and CDR2: SQVTM, ANQGSEA. V lost 1 base, J lost 6 bases, and 11 bases stayed unmatched. The CDR3 region is CSVEAIRGPTSEAFF. CDR3 bases: TGCAGCGTTGAAGCGATTAGGGGGCCGACTTCTGAAGCTTTCTTT.

The rearrangement uses TRBV5-6 and TRBJ2-5; D is possibly TRBD2 (7 bases). The CDR3 has 14 amino acids. V was pared by 5 bases and J by 4 bases, with 15 bases between. CDR1 and CDR2 from the germline V gene are SGHDT and YYEEEE. The CDR3 sequence: CASSPGGGGETQYF. In DNA, the CDR3 is TGTGCCAGCAGTCCCGGCGGGGGCGGAGAGACCCAGTACTTC. Using reference TRBV5-6 and TRBJ2-5 for the parts outside the CDR3, the full variable domain is DAGVTQSPTHLIKTRGQQVTLRCSPKSGHDTVSWYQQALGQGPQFIFQYYEEEERQRGNFPDRFSGHQFPNYSSELNVNALLLGDSALYLCASSPGGGGETQYFGPGTRLLVL.

The chain employs TRBV5-1 and TRBJ2-3; D remains unclear. Germline V lookup: CDR1 SGHRS, CDR2 YFSETQ. Trimming took off 1 base at V and 1 base at J, with 7 bases between the two ends. The CDR3 has 14 amino acids. The CDR3 DNA follows: TGCGCCAGCAGCTTGACCCAGGGCACAGATACGCAGTATTTT. This translates into CASSLTQGTDTQYF.

This chain uses TRBV9 with TRBJ2-3; tentative D call: TRBD1 (6 bases). Trimming shortened V by 4 bases and J by 4 bases, and 16 bases separated the two germline ends. Germline V gene data show CDR1 as SGDLS and CDR2 as YYNGEE. The CDR3 runs 15 residues. This CDR3 reads CASSPTGFRPDTQYF. The DNA of the CDR3 is TGTGCCAGCAGCCCCACAGGGTTTCGCCCAGATACGCAGTATTTT. Looking up the rest from reference TRBV9 and TRBJ2-3 gives the full variable domain: DSGVTQTPKHLITATGQRVTLRCSPRSGDLSVYWYQQSLDQGLQFLIQYYNGEERAKGNILERFSAQQFPDLHSELNLSSLELGDSALYFCASSPTGFRPDTQYFGPGTRLTVL.

V and J are TRBV10-1 and TRBJ2-7; 7 nucleotides agree with TRBD2. Germline V gives CDR1 WNHNN, CDR2 SYGVQD (reference sequence). The CDR3 sequence is 13 residues long. V dropped 8 bases and J dropped 1; count of bases not matched to a gene: 5. CDR3 loop: CASARGESYEQYF. CDR3 coding DNA: TGCGCCAGCGCTCGGGGGGAATCCTACGAGCAGTACTTC.

The V gene is TRBV7-9, the J gene TRBJ2-1; 10 bases map to TRBD2. The germline V gene has CDR1 SEHNR and CDR2 FQNEAQ (reference sequence). V shed 5 bases, J shed 8 bases, and the junction held 9 bases outside the gene matches. This CDR3 has 15 amino acids. CDR3 DNA: TGTGCCAGCAGCCGAGCTAGCGGGGGTTTGGATGAGCAGTTCTTC. This encodes CASSRASGGLDEQFF.

This clone was seen only once. V usage is TRBV28 and J usage is TRBJ1-2; D is possibly TRBD1 (6 bases). The ends were cut back, 6 bases at V and 2 bases at J, with 22 bases in the middle. Germline V gene sequence: CDR1 MDHEN, CDR2 SYDVKM. This CDR3 comprises 17 residues. In DNA form, the CDR3 reads TGTGCCAGCAGACCTTACGGTCAGGGGTCAGCGAACTATGGCTACACCTTC. Its translation: CASRPYGQGSANYGYTF.

The gene calls are TRBV14 and TRBJ2-3, with 9 bases that match TRBD2. This CDR3 is 17 amino acids long. Losses at the gene ends were 0 bases for V and 2 bases for J; bases not matched to a gene: 6. CDR1 is SGHDN, CDR2 FVKESK, per germline. This CDR3 is CASSQDLAGRITDTQYF. DNA of the CDR3: TGTGCCAGCAGCCAAGATCTAGCGGGGAGGATCACAGATACGCAGTATTTT.